The 30 T cell receptor beta chains given below trace back to one sample, sequenced in a study of cytomegalovirus exposure and HLA in healthy donors (TCRdb year 2017). The library was prepared using the immunoSEQ multiplex PCR assay. A mixture of 60 forward primers for TCR Vbeta segments and 13 reverse primers for TCR Jbeta segments was used in the multiplex PCR. This immuneACCESS table, as held by TCRdb, lists in-frame sequences with V and J called but not all clones. Of the missing ones, under half trace to an unresolved V gene in checked studies; the others have no known cause. The sample table records 65,000 to 80,000 clones; roughly 80% of these occur just once. 20% to 25% of the sample is in the top ten clones. Sequences were obtained from PBMCs. These receptors were obtained from a woman aged 40 to 49 in good health and CMV-seropositive.

The chain combines TRBV4-1 with TRBJ2-1, with 7 bases identical to TRBD2. J lost 4 bases, V lost 4 bases, and 7 bases had no gene match. The germline CDR1 and CDR2 sequences are MGHRA and YSYEKL. The CDR3 has 15 residues. The CDR3 sequence: CASSPVASGYNEQFF. The CDR3 bases are TGCGCCAGCAGCCCCGTGGCTAGCGGATACAATGAGCAGTTCTTC.

J is TRBJ2-3 and V is TRBV4-2; 14 positions match TRBD2. This CDR3 has 18 amino acids. J lost 0 bases, V lost 5 bases, and 7 bases had no gene match. CDR1 is LGHNA and CDR2 is YNFKEQ in the germline V gene. CDR3 in amino acids: CASSSGLAGGPSTDTQYF. CDR3 in DNA: TGTGCCAGCAGCTCCGGACTAGCGGGGGGTCCTAGCACAGATACGCAGTATTTT.

Here the CDR3 reads CSVKGRAQETQYF. For the CDR3, the DNA is TGCAGCGTCAAAGGGAGGGCCCAGGAGACCCAGTACTTC. The chain combines TRBV29-1 with TRBJ2-5; TRBD2 aligns across 7 bases. The CDR3 runs to 13 residues. Unmatched junction bases numbered 9, after V lost 6 bases and J lost 5 bases. Germline CDR1 SQVTM, CDR2 ANQGSEA.

The chain is built from TRBV18 and TRBJ2-3; 11 bases match TRBD2. Germline values: CDR1 KGHSH, CDR2 LQKENI. With 2 bases clipped from V and 6 bases from J, the junction kept 13 bases outside the gene matches. CDR3 length equals 18 residues. The CDR3 DNA reads as TGTGCCAGCTCACCAACCCCGACTAGCGGGGTCTCATGGGATACGCAGTATTTT. Protein product: CASSPTPTSGVSWDTQYF.

This rearrangement joins TRBV4-1 to TRBJ2-3; D possibly corresponds to TRBD2 (6 bases). The CDR3 spans 15 residues. Germline-derived CDR1 and CDR2 are MGHRA and YSYEKL. V lost 2 bases, J lost 6 bases, and 15 bases lay in between. The CDR3 protein is CASSQILGGGDTQYF. The CDR3 DNA is TGCGCCAGCAGCCAAATACTCGGGGGAGGTGATACGCAGTATTTT.

This clone occurred once. The chain is built from TRBV27 and TRBJ2-7; a possible D gene is TRBD2 (5 bases). V lost 8 bases and J 0 bases, leaving 17 bases between the germline ends. The CDR3 contains 15 residues. CDR1 is MNHEY and CDR2 is SMNVEV in the germline V gene (reference sequence). The CDR3 here is CASRSGPTPSYEQYF. Here the CDR3 DNA reads TGTGCCAGCCGAAGCGGACCGACCCCCTCCTACGAGCAGTACTTC.

This sequence joins TRBV6-6 and TRBJ1-1; 11 positions agree with TRBD1. The CDR3 contains 16 residues. V shed 5 bases and J 5 bases; nucleotides not matched to a gene: 10. Germline lookup yields CDR1 MNHNY and CDR2 SVGAGI (reference sequence). CDR3: CASSPRDRGGRTEAFF. Here the CDR3 DNA reads TGTGCCAGCAGTCCCCGGGACAGGGGGGGGAGGACTGAAGCTTTCTTT.

CDR3 protein: CASGEGLWTEAFF. In nucleotides, the CDR3 is TGTGCCAGCGGGGAGGGGTTGTGGACTGAAGCTTTCTTT. The chain uses TRBV28 and TRBJ1-1, with a weak D call TRBD1 (5 bases). In germline, CDR1 is MDHEN, CDR2 SYDVKM. V was trimmed by 8 bases and J by 5 bases, leaving 15 bases between them. This CDR3 comprises 13 residues.

This clone was found a few times. The conserved final phenylalanine or tryptophan is absent from the CDR3, which likely points to a read error. Because the CDR3's place on the DNA is in doubt, the DNA is left out and the CDR3 is given as listed by TCRdb. This chain uses TRBV6-5 with TRBJ1-1; the D segment call TRBD1 is taken from the table without a DNA check. Germline loops: CDR1 MNHEY, CDR2 SVGAGI. The CDR3 length is 13 residues, termini included. The chain's CDR3 is CASRDGTGKVCLL.

The CDR3 nucleotides read TGTGCCAGCAGCGCTACCACTGCCGGAGGGTACGAGCAGTACTTC. Translation gives CASSATTAGGYEQYF. The chain uses TRBV6-1 and TRBJ2-7; perhaps TRBD2 as D (6 bases). The germline V gene has CDR1 MNHNS and CDR2 SASEGT. There are 15 residues in the CDR3. V was clipped by 6 bases and J by 4 bases, with 19 bases between them.

The V call is TRBV6-5, the J call TRBJ2-2, with TRBD2 matching 9 bases. Germline values: CDR1 MNHEY, CDR2 SVGAGI. V shed 7 bases and J 7 bases; nucleotides not matched to a gene: 10. The CDR3 length is 15 residues. The CDR3 DNA is TGTGCCAGCAACTCCGGGACTAGCATCGACGGGGAGCTGTTTTTT. This codes for CASNSGTSIDGELFF.

A single count supports this clone. The rearrangement joins TRBV19 to TRBJ1-1; D is perhaps TRBD1 (5 bases). The CDR3 has 14 residues. Trimming left V 3 bases short and J 1 base short, with 9 bases between. CDR1 and CDR2 (germline): LNHDA, SQIVND (reference sequence). The CDR3: CASSIDSQNTEAFF. In DNA form, the CDR3 reads TGTGCCAGTAGTATCGACAGTCAGAACACTGAAGCTTTCTTT.

The chain is built from TRBV27 and TRBJ2-5; 11 bases match TRBD2. Germline loops: CDR1 MNHEY, CDR2 SMNVEV (reference sequence). V trimming: 2 bases; J trimming: 4 bases; junction bases outside the gene matches: 12. CDR3 length: 18 residues. In DNA, the CDR3 is TGTGCCAGCAGTTTAGTGTTTAGACGACTAGCGGGAAGAGAGACCCAGTACTTC. It codes for CASSLVFRRLAGRETQYF.

V is TRBV2 and J is TRBJ1-2; D unclear. Looked up from germline, CDR1 is SNHLY and CDR2 is FYNNEI. Trimming cost V 6 bases and J 1 base, with 12 bases left between them. The CDR3 has 14 residues. The CDR3 DNA is TGTGCCAGCAGGGCCCGTATGGTTAACTATGGCTACACCTTC. This encodes CASRARMVNYGYTF.

The genes are TRBV4-1 and TRBJ2-3; 9 positions match TRBD2. With V trimmed by 4 bases and J by 3 bases, 2 bases remained unmatched. In germline, CDR1 is MGHRA, CDR2 YSYEKL. The CDR3 length is 14 residues. CDR3 amino acids: CASSLGLATDTQYF. The CDR3 DNA reads as TGCGCCAGCAGCCTGGGACTAGCAACAGATACGCAGTATTTT.

This chain connects TRBV5-1 to TRBJ2-6; 7 bases map to TRBD2. Trimming removed 4 bases from V and 0 bases from J; junction bases left unmatched: 4. Germline loops: CDR1 SGHRS, CDR2 YFSETQ. The CDR3 loop spans 16 amino acids. The CDR3 coding sequence is TGCGCCAGCAGCCGACAGCGGGGCTCTGGGGCCAACGTCCTGACTTTC. It specifies CASSRQRGSGANVLTF.

The CDR3 region has the DNA TGTGCCAGCAAGCGTGCACTAACGGGTAACGAGCAGTACTTC. Translated, it gives CASKRALTGNEQYF. V usage is TRBV28 and J usage is TRBJ2-7; D ambiguous. Trimming removed 7 bases from V and 5 bases from J, with 18 bases in between. The CDR3 consists of 14 residues. Germline loops: CDR1 MDHEN, CDR2 SYDVKM.

This chain uses TRBV18 with TRBJ1-5; perhaps TRBD1 as D (6 bases). CDR1 is KGHSH, CDR2 LQKENI, per germline. The V end lost 0 bases, the J end lost 7 bases, and 16 bases lay between the germline ends. The CDR3 runs 16 residues. The CDR3 coding sequence is TGTGCCAGCTCACCACCCGGTTACAGGGCCCGACAGCCCCAGCATTTT. This translates into CASSPPGYRARQPQHF.

J is TRBJ1-4 and V is TRBV2; a possible D gene is TRBD1 (5 bases). Trimming shortened V by 3 bases and J by 4 bases, and 12 bases separated the two germline ends. The CDR3 runs to 15 residues. Germline V lookup: CDR1 SNHLY, CDR2 FYNNEI. DNA of the CDR3: TGTGCCAGCAGTGAGGGGTTTCAGGGTAATGAAAAACTGTTTTTT. Amino acid sequence: CASSEGFQGNEKLFF.

The genes are TRBV6-5 and TRBJ1-5, with D maybe TRBD1 (6 bases). The germline V gene encodes CDR1 MNHEY and CDR2 SVGAGI. The CDR3 is made up of 15 amino acids. V lost 5 bases to trimming and J lost 1 base, with 12 bases between them. The CDR3 loop reads CASSPDRRSNQPQHF. The CDR3 DNA reads as TGTGCCAGCAGTCCCGACAGGAGAAGCAATCAGCCCCAGCATTTT.

The chain couples TRBV2 to TRBJ2-2; 10 nucleotides agree with TRBD2. The junction had 10 bases not matched to a gene; V was cut back by 8 bases and J by 7 bases. The V gene's germline CDR1 is SNHLY and CDR2 FYNNEI. The CDR3 loop spans 15 amino acids. The CDR3 reads CASDQLAGTGGELFF. The CDR3 nucleotides are TGTGCCAGCGATCAACTAGCGGGAACGGGCGGGGAGCTGTTTTTT.

The gene calls are TRBV11-3 and TRBJ2-7, with TRBD2 matching 7 bases. V gave up 5 bases and J gave up 2 bases; unmatched junction bases: 15. Germline loops: CDR1 SGHNT, CDR2 YENEEA. The CDR3 extends over 17 amino acids. The CDR3 nucleotides are TGTGCCAGCAGCACCGGGGGGTGGGGGACCAAGCCCTACGAGCAGTACTTC. Translation gives CASSTGGWGTKPYEQYF.

The chain combines TRBV9 with TRBJ2-1, with D perhaps matching TRBD1 (5 bases). Germline loops: CDR1 SGDLS, CDR2 YYNGEE. The CDR3 length is 15 residues. V was shortened by 5 bases and J by 0 bases, with 12 bases between the two germline ends. As DNA, the CDR3 is TGTGCCAGCAGTTCTGGGGCAGGCTCCTACAATGAGCAGTTCTTC. The encoded protein is CASSSGAGSYNEQFF.

This chain connects TRBV16 to TRBJ2-1; D gene ambiguous. V lost 0 bases and J lost 0, with 6 bases in between. The CDR3 spans 15 residues. Germline CDR1 and CDR2: KGHSY and FQNENV. The CDR3 sequence: CASSQSGHSYNEQFF. In DNA form, the CDR3 reads TGTGCCAGCAGCCAATCTGGGCACTCCTACAATGAGCAGTTCTTC.

Only a few counts were recorded for this clone. V usage is TRBV4-1 and J usage is TRBJ1-1; 7 bases fit TRBD1. Germline-derived CDR1 and CDR2 are MGHRA and YSYEKL. This CDR3 has 15 amino acids. V lost 6 bases to trimming and J lost 2 bases; unmatched junction nucleotides: 9. As DNA, the CDR3 is TGCGCCAGCAGTAGGGGACAGATACTAAACACTGAAGCTTTCTTT. It encodes CASSRGQILNTEAFF.

The chain recombines TRBV5-1 with TRBJ2-3; 7 positions match TRBD1. The CDR3 is 14 residues long. Germline CDR1 SGHRS, CDR2 YFSETQ. The J segment lost 6 bases and the V segment lost 3 bases, leaving 7 bases of the junction unmatched. The CDR3 spells CASSSNRGADTQYF. CDR3 sequence (DNA): TGCGCCAGCAGCTCCAACAGGGGCGCCGATACGCAGTATTTT.

The rearrangement links TRBV2 to TRBJ2-7; perhaps TRBD2 as D (6 bases). Trimming took 3 bases from V and 5 from J, leaving 14 bases between them. The V gene's germline CDR1 is SNHLY and CDR2 FYNNEI. This CDR3 region has 14 residues. Written as DNA, the CDR3 is TGTGCCAGCAGTGACGGGGGTAAAAGCGACGAGCAGTACTTC. Its protein product is CASSDGGKSDEQYF.

The CDR3 nucleotides are TGCGCCAGCAGCCAAGACCCCCACGGGAACACTGAAGCTTTCTTT. Translation: CASSQDPHGNTEAFF. This chain links TRBV4-1 with TRBJ1-1; no definite D call. Germline loops: CDR1 MGHRA, CDR2 YSYEKL. Trimming cost V 0 bases and J 1 base, with 9 bases left between them. This CDR3 region has 15 residues.

This clone is a singleton in its sample. The V gene is TRBV28, the J gene TRBJ1-2; the D is unclear. In germline, CDR1 is MDHEN, CDR2 SYDVKM. V was clipped by 7 bases and J by 0 bases, with 9 bases between them. The CDR3 is made up of 13 amino acids. Here the CDR3 DNA reads TGTGCCAGCATCCAGTCGTCTAACTATGGCTACACCTTC. It encodes CASIQSSNYGYTF.

This clone was seen more than once but under ten times. The chain combines TRBV19 with TRBJ2-2, with D maybe TRBD2 (6 bases). The CDR3 extends over 16 amino acids. Trimming left V 7 bases short and J 5 bases short, with 20 bases between. Germline V CDR1 and CDR2: LNHDA, SQIVND (reference sequence). The CDR3, as DNA: TGTGCCAGTAACATACCGGGGACTGCTAAGACCGGGGAGCTGTTTTTT. Translating gives CASNIPGTAKTGELFF.